The next 32 T cell receptor beta chains were all read from a single sample in a study of cytomegalovirus exposure and HLA in healthy donors. Amplification used 60 Vbeta primers and 13 Jbeta primers. TCRdb keeps only in-frame clones here, not all; method: immunoSEQ multiplex PCR. The sample includes about 120,000 clones, just under 75% of them seen just once. Sequenced input: PBMCs. Receptors were obtained from a human donor in good health.

This clone was observed a single time. The chain couples TRBV15 to TRBJ1-1; a weak D match, TRBD1 (5 bases). The CDR3 consists of 14 residues. V was clipped by 6 bases and J by 0 bases, with 11 bases between them. The germline V gene encodes CDR1 LNHNV and CDR2 YYDKDF (reference sequence). This CDR3 reads CATSSTGMNTEAFF. The CDR3 DNA is TGTGCCACCAGTTCAACAGGCATGAACACTGAAGCTTTCTTT.

This sequence joins TRBV27 and TRBJ1-5; tentatively, D is TRBD1 (6 bases). CDR3 length equals 14 residues. The germline V gene encodes CDR1 MNHEY and CDR2 SMNVEV (reference sequence). Trimming pared 3 bases from V and 6 bases from J, leaving 12 bases between. Here the CDR3 DNA reads TGTGCCAGCAGTTTTCAGGGGCAGGGTCAGCCCCAGCATTTT. This translates into CASSFQGQGQPQHF.

This chain links TRBV5-1 with TRBJ2-7; 9 nucleotides line up with TRBD2. The V gene end was trimmed by 4 bases and the J gene end by 5 bases; junction bases not matched to a gene: 10. CDR3 length: 15 residues. Germline assignment: CDR1 SGHRS and CDR2 YFSETQ. The CDR3 DNA follows: TGCGCCAGCAGCCGTGTGGGACTAGCTTCAGACGAGCAGTACTTC. Residues: CASSRVGLASDEQYF.

The V gene is TRBV6-1, the J gene TRBJ1-1; D not certain. This CDR3 is built from 13 residues. Trimming took off 4 bases at V and 10 bases at J, with 16 bases between the two ends. The germline V gene has CDR1 MNHNS and CDR2 SASEGT. The CDR3 is CASSATTVPTAFF. The CDR3 DNA reads TGTGCCAGCAGTGCCACGACTGTCCCGACAGCTTTCTTT.

The V gene is TRBV6-1, the J gene TRBJ2-7, with 7 bases fitting TRBD1. The CDR3 is 14 amino acids. V lost 6 bases to trimming and J lost 5 bases; unmatched junction nucleotides: 10. Germline CDR1 MNHNS, CDR2 SASEGT. The CDR3 here is CASSPGTDVDEQYF. The CDR3 nucleotides are TGTGCCAGCAGCCCCGGGACAGACGTAGACGAGCAGTACTTC.

About this clone: A read error may produce the germline difference seen at one junction end. The V gene is TRBV5-4, the J gene TRBJ2-4; tentatively, D is TRBD1 (6 bases). This CDR3 contains 11 residues. CDR1 and CDR2 from the germline V gene are SGHNT and YYREEE (reference sequence). In DNA, the CDR3 is TGTGCCAGTCAGCAGGGGAACATTCAGCACTTC. Translation gives CASQQGNIQHF.

The chain combines TRBV25-1 with TRBJ1-2, with no clear D. V was pared by 0 bases and J by 6 bases, with 14 bases between. The germline gives CDR1 MGHDK, CDR2 SYGVNS. The CDR3 covers 15 residues. The CDR3 is CASSEYKGGWDGYTF. In nucleotides, the CDR3 is TGTGCCAGCAGTGAATATAAGGGAGGGTGGGATGGCTACACCTTC.

The V call is TRBV11-3, the J call TRBJ2-7; TRBD1 might be the D (6 bases). CDR1 SGHNT and CDR2 YENEEA come from the germline V gene. Trimming took off 5 bases at V and 6 bases at J, with 11 bases between the two ends. The CDR3 is 12 residues long. The CDR3 nucleotides are TGTGCCAGCAGCCGACAGGACAGCGAGCAGTACTTC. Translating it yields CASSRQDSEQYF.

The V call is TRBV6-1, the J call TRBJ2-2; no definite D call. Trimming removed 7 bases from V and 6 bases from J, with 6 bases in between. The CDR3 covers 11 residues. Germline V lookup: CDR1 MNHNS, CDR2 SASEGT. CDR3 protein: CASIRSGELFF. In DNA, the CDR3 is TGTGCCAGCATCAGATCCGGGGAGCTGTTTTTT.

The chain has TRBV4-1 and TRBJ1-2; 8 bases map to TRBD1. The CDR3 is 16 residues long. Per the germline V gene, CDR1 is MGHRA and CDR2 is YSYEKL. V was pared by 0 bases and J by 7 bases, with 10 bases of the junction left unmatched. CDR3 sequence reads: CASSQDWSRGRAGYTF. In nucleotides, the CDR3 is TGCGCCAGCAGCCAAGATTGGAGCAGGGGGCGGGCTGGCTACACCTTC.

As concerns this clone: This CDR3 is also generated by other DNA sequences in the sample. The chain carries TRBV18 and TRBJ1-5; D gene unclear. Looked up from germline, CDR1 is KGHSH and CDR2 is LQKENI. The CDR3 contains 14 residues. V lost 3 bases to trimming and J lost 2 bases, with 8 bases between them. CDR3 sequence reads: CASSPGQGNQPQHF. The DNA of the CDR3 is TGTGCCAGCTCACCTGGGCAGGGCAATCAGCCCCAGCATTTT. The whole variable domain, filled in from reference TRBV18 and TRBJ1-5, reads NAGVMQNPRHLVRRRGQEARLRCSPMKGHSHVYWYRQLPEEGLKFMVYLQKENIIDESGMPKERFSAEFPKEGPSILRIQQVVRGDSAAYFCASSPGQGNQPQHFGDGTRLSIL.

The J gene is TRBJ2-2, the V gene TRBV9; TRBD1 is a possible D gene (6 bases). The length of the CDR3 is 15 residues. Germline V gives CDR1 SGDLS, CDR2 YYNGEE. V gave up 3 bases and J gave up 4 bases, with 13 bases separating them. The CDR3: CASSDQGIVTGELFF. The CDR3 DNA follows: TGTGCCAGCAGCGACCAGGGGATTGTCACCGGGGAGCTGTTTTTT.

V usage is TRBV11-2 and J usage is TRBJ1-1; tentatively, D is TRBD1 (5 bases). The CDR3 length is 13 residues. Trimming took 8 bases from V and 7 from J, leaving 17 bases between them. Germline V gives CDR1 SGHAT, CDR2 FQNNGV. DNA of the CDR3: TGTGCCAGCGGAGGGCCCAAAAGGGGTGAAGCTTTCTTT. The encoded protein is CASGGPKRGEAFF. Complete variable domain (other parts from reference TRBV11-2 and TRBJ1-1): EAGVAQSPRYKIIEKRQSVAFWCNPISGHATLYWYQQILGQGPKLLIQFQNNGVVDDSQLPKDRFSAERLKGVDSTLKIQPAKLEDSAVYLCASGGPKRGEAFFGQGTRLTVV.

The chain recombines TRBV29-1 with TRBJ1-1; 9 bases are a match to TRBD1. Germline CDR1 is SQVTM and CDR2 is ANQGSEA. With 6 bases clipped from V and 9 bases from J, the junction kept 8 bases outside the gene matches. The CDR3 is made up of 12 amino acids. CDR3 in amino acids: CSVAPGTGKAFF. CDR3 nucleotides: TGCAGCGTCGCCCCGGGGACAGGGAAAGCTTTCTTT.

The genes are TRBV9 and TRBJ1-4; D not resolved. Germline values: CDR1 SGDLS, CDR2 YYNGEE. V lost 3 bases and J lost 5, with 14 bases in between. This CDR3 comprises 15 residues. In DNA form, the CDR3 reads TGTGCCAGCAGCGCCCGGACCGCGGGGAATGAAAAACTGTTTTTT. Amino acids: CASSARTAGNEKLFF. Complete variable domain (other parts from reference TRBV9 and TRBJ1-4): DSGVTQTPKHLITATGQRVTLRCSPRSGDLSVYWYQQSLDQGLQFLIQYYNGEERAKGNILERFSAQQFPDLHSELNLSSLELGDSALYFCASSARTAGNEKLFFGSGTQLSVL.

This rearrangement joins TRBV28 to TRBJ2-3; 7 positions match TRBD1. Germline CDR1 MDHEN, CDR2 SYDVKM. The CDR3 has 13 residues. V gave up 7 bases and J gave up 6 bases; unmatched junction bases: 7. The CDR3 DNA sequence: TGTGCCAGCAAAACAAGGGGGCTGGATACGCAGTATTTT. Translating gives CASKTRGLDTQYF.

V gene TRBV28 combines with J gene TRBJ1-4; perhaps TRBD1 as D (5 bases). The germline CDR1 and CDR2 sequences are MDHEN and SYDVKM. Trimming took off 3 bases at V and 7 bases at J, with 9 bases between the two ends. The CDR3 spans 13 residues. DNA of the CDR3: TGTGCCAGCAGTTTGGGCAGGGTTGAAAAACTGTTTTTT. This translates into CASSLGRVEKLFF.

This clone has only a few counts. This rearrangement joins TRBV28 to TRBJ2-5; 11 nucleotides agree with TRBD2. The CDR3 loop spans 16 amino acids. Germline values: CDR1 MDHEN, CDR2 SYDVKM. Unmatched junction bases numbered 10, after V lost 5 bases and J lost 5 bases. The CDR3 DNA is TGTGCCAGCAGTCCGACGACTAGCGGGGTAACGGAGACCCAGTACTTC. The encoded protein is CASSPTTSGVTETQYF.

This sequence joins TRBV28 and TRBJ1-5, with 7 bases identical to TRBD1. The CDR3 spans 15 residues. Germline V lookup: CDR1 MDHEN, CDR2 SYDVKM. Trimming cost V 7 bases and J 5 bases; bases outside gene matches: 11. The CDR3 DNA follows: TGTGCCAGCACCGGGGTAGGGGGCGCCTATCAGCCCCAGCATTTT. Protein product: CASTGVGGAYQPQHF.

The CDR3 coding sequence is TGTGCCAGCAGCTTCAGCGGGGGAAACACCGGGGAGCTGTTTTTT. Encoded protein: CASSFSGGNTGELFF. J is TRBJ2-2 and V is TRBV7-3; 8 bases line up with TRBD2. V was pared by 3 bases and J by 2 bases, with 2 bases of the junction left unmatched. CDR1 and CDR2 (germline): SGHTA, FQGTGA. The CDR3 length is 15 residues.

The chain recombines TRBV6-6 with TRBJ2-1, with 10 bases that match TRBD2. The germline gives CDR1 MNHNY, CDR2 SVGAGI (reference sequence). The CDR3 is 16 residues long. Trimming cost V 6 bases and J 3 bases; bases outside gene matches: 8. The CDR3 sequence is CASSRQAGGGYNEQFF. The CDR3 coding sequence is TGTGCCAGCAGCCGCCAAGCGGGAGGGGGCTACAATGAGCAGTTCTTC.

The V gene is TRBV11-2, the J gene TRBJ2-5, with a tentative D call TRBD1 (6 bases). V was clipped by 0 bases and J by 4 bases, with 18 bases between them. The CDR3 runs 17 residues. Germline-derived CDR1 and CDR2 are SGHAT and FQNNGV. The CDR3 is CASSLERASRGRETQYF. The CDR3 DNA follows: TGTGCCAGCAGCTTAGAAAGGGCTAGCAGGGGTAGAGAGACCCAGTACTTC.

The chain links TRBV28 to TRBJ1-1, with TRBD1 matching 8 bases. V shed 8 bases, J shed 2 bases, and the junction held 4 bases outside the gene matches. The CDR3 is 13 amino acids. Germline CDR1 is MDHEN and CDR2 is SYDVKM. In DNA form, the CDR3 reads TGTGCCAGCCGGACAGGGTTAAACACTGAAGCTTTCTTT. It yields the protein CASRTGLNTEAFF.

This clone was counted a single time. The chain is built from TRBV11-3 and TRBJ1-3; D gene unclear. The CDR3 is 17 amino acids. Germline CDR1 reads SGHNT; CDR2 reads YENEEA. V was cut by 3 bases and J by 0 bases, with 15 bases left in between. This chain's CDR3 is CASSLGGPSFSGNTIYF. The CDR3 DNA sequence: TGTGCCAGCAGCTTGGGTGGGCCCTCCTTCTCTGGAAACACCATATATTTT.

The CDR3 is CAWSPPGQETQYF. DNA for the CDR3: TGTGCCTGGAGTCCCCCGGGACAAGAGACCCAGTACTTC. The chain joins TRBV30 to TRBJ2-5; TRBD2 is a possible D gene (5 bases). The CDR3 runs to 13 residues. Trimming pared 2 bases from V and 2 bases from J, leaving 9 bases between. Germline assignment: CDR1 GTSNPN and CDR2 SVGIG (reference sequence).

The V call is TRBV15, the J call TRBJ1-5, with D possibly TRBD1 on 5 matching bases. Germline V lookup: CDR1 LNHNV, CDR2 YYDKDF (reference sequence). V lost 5 bases and J 5 bases, leaving 10 bases between the germline ends. The CDR3 spans 13 residues. Written as DNA, the CDR3 is TGTGCCACCAGCCCCCAAGGGGATCAGCCCCAGCATTTT. It translates to CATSPQGDQPQHF.

This clone came up a few times. This chain links TRBV30 with TRBJ1-1; the match to TRBD1 covers 7 bases. This CDR3 has 13 amino acids. CDR1 and CDR2 (germline): GTSNPN, SVGIG (reference sequence). Trimming took 3 bases from V and 0 from J; bases not matched to a gene: 1. CDR3 loop: CAWRTGMNTEAFF. The CDR3 nucleotides read TGTGCCTGGAGGACAGGGATGAACACTGAAGCTTTCTTT.

The chain joins TRBV27 to TRBJ2-2, with D possibly TRBD1 on 6 matching bases. V dropped 2 bases and J dropped 1 base, with 14 bases sitting between them. Germline lookup yields CDR1 MNHEY and CDR2 SMNVEV (reference sequence). This CDR3 has 17 amino acids. Here the CDR3 DNA reads TGTGCCAGCAGTTTAGGACAGAAACCAATGAACACCGGGGAGCTGTTTTTT. It codes for CASSLGQKPMNTGELFF.

The CDR3 region has the DNA TGTGCCAGCAGTTCCCGGGACAGGGTTCATGGCTACACCTTC. The encoded protein is CASSSRDRVHGYTF. The chain carries TRBV27 and TRBJ1-2; TRBD1 agrees at 9 bases. Germline V gene lookup returns CDR1 MNHEY and CDR2 SMNVEV (reference sequence). The junction had 6 bases not matched to a gene; V was cut back by 4 bases and J by 6 bases. The CDR3 has 14 amino acids.

This clone came up a few times. This chain connects TRBV4-2 to TRBJ2-3; 7 bases line up with TRBD2. With V trimmed by 5 bases and J by 3 bases, 14 bases remained unmatched. Per the germline V gene, CDR1 is LGHNA and CDR2 is YNFKEQ. This CDR3 comprises 17 residues. CDR3 region: CASSLHQGREGTDTQYF. The CDR3 DNA reads as TGTGCCAGCAGCTTACACCAAGGGAGGGAAGGGACAGATACGCAGTATTTT.

The V gene is TRBV20-1, the J gene TRBJ1-4, with 7 nucleotides matching TRBD1. Per germline, CDR1 DFQATT and CDR2 SNEGSKA (reference sequence). The CDR3 totals 11 residues. Trimming removed 2 bases from V and 13 bases from J; junction bases left unmatched: 4. In DNA, the CDR3 is TGCAGTGCTAGATACTCAGGGGGACTGTTTTTT. Protein: CSARYSGGLFF.

The J gene is TRBJ2-1, the V gene TRBV19, with TRBD1 identical over 8 bases. V lost 10 bases, J lost 2 bases, and 10 bases stayed unmatched. Per the germline V gene, CDR1 is LNHDA and CDR2 is SQIVND (reference sequence). The CDR3 runs 15 residues. CDR3 region: CATGQGASTYNEQFF. CDR3 nucleotides: TGTGCCACCGGACAGGGAGCCTCAACCTACAATGAGCAGTTCTTC.